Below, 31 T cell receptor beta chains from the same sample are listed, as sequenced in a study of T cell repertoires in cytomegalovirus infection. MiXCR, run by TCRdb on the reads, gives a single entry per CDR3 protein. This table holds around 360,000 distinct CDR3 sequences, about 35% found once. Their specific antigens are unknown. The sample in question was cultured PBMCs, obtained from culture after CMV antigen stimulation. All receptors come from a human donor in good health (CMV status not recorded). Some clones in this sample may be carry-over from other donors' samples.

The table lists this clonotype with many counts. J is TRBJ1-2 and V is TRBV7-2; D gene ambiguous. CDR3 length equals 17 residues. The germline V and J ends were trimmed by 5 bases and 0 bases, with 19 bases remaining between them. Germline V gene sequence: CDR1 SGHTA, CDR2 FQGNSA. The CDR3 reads CASSLRPGGQTNYGYTF. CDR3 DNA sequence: TGTGCCAGCAGCCTTCGCCCCGGCGGTCAGACTAACTATGGCTACACCTTC.

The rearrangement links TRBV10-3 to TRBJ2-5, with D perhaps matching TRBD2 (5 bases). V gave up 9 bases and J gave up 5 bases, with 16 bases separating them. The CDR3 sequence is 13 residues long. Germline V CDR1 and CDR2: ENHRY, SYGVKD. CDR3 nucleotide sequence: TGTGCCATTAAGGCGGCTAGCTTGGAGACCCAGTACTTC. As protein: CAIKAASLETQYF.

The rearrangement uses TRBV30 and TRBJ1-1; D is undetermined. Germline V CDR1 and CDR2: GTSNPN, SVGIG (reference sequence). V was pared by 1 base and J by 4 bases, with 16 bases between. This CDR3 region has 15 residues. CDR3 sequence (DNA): TGTGCCTGGAGTGGGACCCGGACCTCGCTCACTGAAGCTTTCTTT. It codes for CAWSGTRTSLTEAFF.

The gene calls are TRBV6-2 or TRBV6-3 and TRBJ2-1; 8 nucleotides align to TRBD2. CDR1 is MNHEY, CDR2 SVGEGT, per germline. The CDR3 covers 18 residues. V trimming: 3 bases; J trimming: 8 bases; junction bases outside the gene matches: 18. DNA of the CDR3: TGTGCCAGCAGTTATGTCCGGCGGGAGGTTGAAAGTAGCGATGAGCAGTTCTTC. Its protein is CASSYVRREVESSDEQFF.

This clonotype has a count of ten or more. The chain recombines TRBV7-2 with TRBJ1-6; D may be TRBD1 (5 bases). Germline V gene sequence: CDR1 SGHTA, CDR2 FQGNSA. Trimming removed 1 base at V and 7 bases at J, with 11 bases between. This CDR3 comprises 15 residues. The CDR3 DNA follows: TGTGCCAGCAGCTTAGGAGTAGGGACCAATTCACCCCTCCACTTT. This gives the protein CASSLGVGTNSPLHF.

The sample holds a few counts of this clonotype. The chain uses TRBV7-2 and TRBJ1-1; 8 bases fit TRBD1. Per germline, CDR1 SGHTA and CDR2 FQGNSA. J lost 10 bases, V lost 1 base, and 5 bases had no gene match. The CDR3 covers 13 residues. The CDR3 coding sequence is TGTGCCAGCAGCTTAGACAGGGGGAGCGGAGCTTTCTTT. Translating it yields CASSLDRGSGAFF. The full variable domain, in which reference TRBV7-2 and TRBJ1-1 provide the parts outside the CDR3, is GAGVSQSPSNKVTEKGKDVELRCDPISGHTALYWYRQSLGQGLEFLIYFQGNSAPDKSGLPSDRFSAERTGGSVSTLTIQRTQQEDSAVYLCASSLDRGSGAFFGQGTRLTVV.

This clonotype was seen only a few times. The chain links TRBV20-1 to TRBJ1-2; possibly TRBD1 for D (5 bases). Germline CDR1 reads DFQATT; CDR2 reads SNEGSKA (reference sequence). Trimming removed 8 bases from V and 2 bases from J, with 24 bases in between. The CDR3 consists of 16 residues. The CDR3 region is CSSLGGSGGNNYGYTF. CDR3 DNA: TGCAGTTCCCTGGGGGGTTCAGGAGGGAACAACTATGGCTACACCTTC.

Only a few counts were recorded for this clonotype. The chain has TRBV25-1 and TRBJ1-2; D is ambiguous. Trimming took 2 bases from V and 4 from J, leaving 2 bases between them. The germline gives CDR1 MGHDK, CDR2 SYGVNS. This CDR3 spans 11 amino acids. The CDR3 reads CASSEIYGYTF. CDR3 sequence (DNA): TGTGCCAGCAGTGAAATCTATGGCTACACCTTC.

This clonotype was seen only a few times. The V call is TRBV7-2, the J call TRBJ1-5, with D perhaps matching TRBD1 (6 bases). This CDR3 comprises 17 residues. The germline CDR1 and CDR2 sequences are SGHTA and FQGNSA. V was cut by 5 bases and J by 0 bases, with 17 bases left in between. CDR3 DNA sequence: TGTGCCAGCAGCCTCCCACAGGGCTCGTATAGCAATCAGCCCCAGCATTTT. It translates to CASSLPQGSYSNQPQHF.

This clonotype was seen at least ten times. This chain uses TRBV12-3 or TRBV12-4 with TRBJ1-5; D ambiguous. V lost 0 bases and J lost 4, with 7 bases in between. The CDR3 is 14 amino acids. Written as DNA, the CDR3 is TGTGCCAGCAGTTTAGCAACGGGGAATCAGCCCCAGCATTTT. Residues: CASSLATGNQPQHF.

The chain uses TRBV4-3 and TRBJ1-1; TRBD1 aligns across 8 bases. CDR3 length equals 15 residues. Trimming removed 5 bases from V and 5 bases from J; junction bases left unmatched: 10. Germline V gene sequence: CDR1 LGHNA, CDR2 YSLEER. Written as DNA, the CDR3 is TGCGCCAGCAGCGTTCTAGTGGACAGGGTGACTGAAGCTTTCTTT. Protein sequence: CASSVLVDRVTEAFF.

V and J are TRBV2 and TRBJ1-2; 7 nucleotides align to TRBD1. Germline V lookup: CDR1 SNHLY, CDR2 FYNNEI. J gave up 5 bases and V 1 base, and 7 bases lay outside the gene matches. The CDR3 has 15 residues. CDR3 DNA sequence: TGTGCCAGCAGTGAAGATGGACAGGCGGAATATGGCTACACCTTC. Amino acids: CASSEDGQAEYGYTF.

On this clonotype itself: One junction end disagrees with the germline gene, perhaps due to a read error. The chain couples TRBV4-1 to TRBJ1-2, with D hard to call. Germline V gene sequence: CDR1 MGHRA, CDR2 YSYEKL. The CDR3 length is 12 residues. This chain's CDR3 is CASSAGGYGYTF. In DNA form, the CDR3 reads TGTGCCAGCAGCGCGGGAGGCTATGGCTACACCTTC.

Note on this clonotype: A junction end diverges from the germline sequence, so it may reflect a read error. The CDR3, as DNA: TGTGCCAGCAGCCCCAGGCAAACAACTAATGAAAAACCGTTTTTT. It is translated as CASSPRQTTNEKPFF. V gene TRBV7-3 combines with J gene TRBJ1-4; no clear D. The germline V gene encodes CDR1 SGHTA and CDR2 FQGTGA. CDR3 length: 15 amino acids.

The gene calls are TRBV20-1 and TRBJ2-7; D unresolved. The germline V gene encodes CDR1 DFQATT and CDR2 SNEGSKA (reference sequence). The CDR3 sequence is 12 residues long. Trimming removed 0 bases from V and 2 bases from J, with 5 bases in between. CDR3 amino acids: CSAREDAYEQYF. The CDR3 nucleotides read TGCAGTGCTAGAGAGGATGCCTACGAGCAGTACTTC.

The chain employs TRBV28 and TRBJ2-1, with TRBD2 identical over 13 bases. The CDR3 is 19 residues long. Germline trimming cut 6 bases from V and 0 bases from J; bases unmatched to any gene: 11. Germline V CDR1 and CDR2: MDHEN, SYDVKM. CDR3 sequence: CASRPTGTSGMRSYNEQFF. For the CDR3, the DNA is TGTGCCAGCAGACCGACCGGGACTAGCGGGATGCGCTCCTACAATGAGCAGTTCTTC.

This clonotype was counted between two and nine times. The CDR3 region is CASSFVLQYQAYEQYF. In DNA form, the CDR3 reads TGTGCCAGCAGTTTTGTCTTGCAGTATCAGGCCTACGAGCAGTACTTC. The chain combines TRBV12-3 or TRBV12-4 with TRBJ2-7; D ambiguous. V lost 3 bases to trimming and J lost 2 bases, with 17 bases between them. CDR3 size: 16 residues.

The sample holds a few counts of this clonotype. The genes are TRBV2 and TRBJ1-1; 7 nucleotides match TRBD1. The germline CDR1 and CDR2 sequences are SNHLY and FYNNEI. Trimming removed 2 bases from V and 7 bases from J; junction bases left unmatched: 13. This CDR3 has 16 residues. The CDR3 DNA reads TGTGCCAGCAGTGAAATTTTGACGAGGGGGCGCCTTGAAGCTTTCTTT. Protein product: CASSEILTRGRLEAFF.

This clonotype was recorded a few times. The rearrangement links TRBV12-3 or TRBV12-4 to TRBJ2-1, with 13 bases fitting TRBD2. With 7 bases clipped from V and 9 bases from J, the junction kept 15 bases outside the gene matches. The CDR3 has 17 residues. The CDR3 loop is CASMISGLAGVSGEQFF. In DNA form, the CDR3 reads TGTGCCAGCATGATTTCCGGACTAGCGGGAGTTTCGGGTGAGCAGTTCTTC.

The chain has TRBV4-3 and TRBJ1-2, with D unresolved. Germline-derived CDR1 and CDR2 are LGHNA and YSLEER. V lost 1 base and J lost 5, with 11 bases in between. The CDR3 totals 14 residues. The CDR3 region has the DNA TGCGCCAGCAGCCAAGGTGGAAGTGTTTATGGCTACACCTTC. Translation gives CASSQGGSVYGYTF.

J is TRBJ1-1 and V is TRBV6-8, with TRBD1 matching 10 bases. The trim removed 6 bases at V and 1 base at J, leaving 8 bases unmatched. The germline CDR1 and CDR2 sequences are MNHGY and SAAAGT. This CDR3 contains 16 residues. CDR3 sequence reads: CASRRDRGHQNTEAFF. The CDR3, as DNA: TGTGCCAGCAGACGGGACAGGGGTCACCAGAACACTGAAGCTTTCTTT.

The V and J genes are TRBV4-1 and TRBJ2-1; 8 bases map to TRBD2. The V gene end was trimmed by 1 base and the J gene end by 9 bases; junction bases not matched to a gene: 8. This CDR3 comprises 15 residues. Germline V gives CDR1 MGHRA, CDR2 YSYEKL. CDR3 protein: CASSQAGLGGSEQFF. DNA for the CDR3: TGCGCCAGCAGCCAAGCGGGACTAGGAGGGAGTGAGCAGTTCTTC.

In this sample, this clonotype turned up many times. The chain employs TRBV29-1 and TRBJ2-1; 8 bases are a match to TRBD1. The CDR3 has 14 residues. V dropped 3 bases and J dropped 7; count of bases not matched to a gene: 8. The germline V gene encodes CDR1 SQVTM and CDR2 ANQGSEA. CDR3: CSVDRQGAGNEQFF. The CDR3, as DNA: TGCAGCGTTGATAGGCAGGGGGCGGGGAATGAGCAGTTCTTC.

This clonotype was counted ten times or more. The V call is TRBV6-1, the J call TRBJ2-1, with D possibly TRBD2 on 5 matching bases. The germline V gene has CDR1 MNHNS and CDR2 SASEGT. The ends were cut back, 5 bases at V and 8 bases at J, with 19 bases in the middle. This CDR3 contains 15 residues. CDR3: CASSSSVSGSYEQFF. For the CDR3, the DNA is TGTGCCAGCAGTTCTAGTGTCTCGGGATCCTATGAGCAGTTCTTC.

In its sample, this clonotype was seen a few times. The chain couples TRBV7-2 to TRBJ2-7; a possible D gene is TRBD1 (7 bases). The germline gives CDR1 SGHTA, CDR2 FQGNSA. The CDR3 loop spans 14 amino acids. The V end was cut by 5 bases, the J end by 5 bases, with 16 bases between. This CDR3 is CASSGAGQSHEQYF. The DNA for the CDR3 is TGTGCCAGCAGCGGGGCGGGACAGTCCCACGAGCAGTACTTC.

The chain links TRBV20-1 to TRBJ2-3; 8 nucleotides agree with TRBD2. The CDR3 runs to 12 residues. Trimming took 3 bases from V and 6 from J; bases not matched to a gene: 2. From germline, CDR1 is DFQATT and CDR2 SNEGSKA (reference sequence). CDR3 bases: TGCAGTGCTAGCGGGGGGGCCGATACGCAGTATTTT. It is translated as CSASGGADTQYF.

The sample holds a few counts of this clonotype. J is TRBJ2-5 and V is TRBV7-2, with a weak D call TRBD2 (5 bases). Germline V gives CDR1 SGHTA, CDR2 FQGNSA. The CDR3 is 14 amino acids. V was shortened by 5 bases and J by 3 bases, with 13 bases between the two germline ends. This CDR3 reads CASSDPRGKETQYF. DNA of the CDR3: TGTGCCAGCAGCGATCCACGGGGAAAAGAGACCCAGTACTTC.

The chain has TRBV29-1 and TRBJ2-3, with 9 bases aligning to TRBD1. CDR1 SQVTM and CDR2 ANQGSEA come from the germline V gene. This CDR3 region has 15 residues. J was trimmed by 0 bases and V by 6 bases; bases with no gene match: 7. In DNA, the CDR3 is TGCAGCGTCGGCCTGACAGGGGGTAGCACAGATACGCAGTATTTT. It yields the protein CSVGLTGGSTDTQYF.

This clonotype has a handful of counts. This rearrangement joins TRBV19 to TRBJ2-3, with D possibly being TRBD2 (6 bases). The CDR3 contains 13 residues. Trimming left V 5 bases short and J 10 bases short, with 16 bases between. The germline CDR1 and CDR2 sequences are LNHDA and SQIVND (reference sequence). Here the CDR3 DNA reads TGTGCCAGTAGTCCCTATGTGGGGGAGGCGCAGTATTTT. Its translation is CASSPYVGEAQYF.

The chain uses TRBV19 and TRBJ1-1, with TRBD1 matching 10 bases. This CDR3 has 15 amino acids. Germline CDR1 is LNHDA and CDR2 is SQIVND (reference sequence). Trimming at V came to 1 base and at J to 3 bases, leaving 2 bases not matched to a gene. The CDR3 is CASSIATGGHTEAFF. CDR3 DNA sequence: TGTGCCAGTAGTATAGCGACAGGGGGCCACACTGAAGCTTTCTTT.

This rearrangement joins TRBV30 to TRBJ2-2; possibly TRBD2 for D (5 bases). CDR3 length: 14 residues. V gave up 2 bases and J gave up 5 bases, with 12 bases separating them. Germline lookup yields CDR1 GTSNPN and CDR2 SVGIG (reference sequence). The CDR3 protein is CAWSPTPGTGELFF. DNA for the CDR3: TGTGCCTGGAGTCCCACCCCGGGGACCGGGGAGCTGTTTTTT.